This T cell receptor beta chain was identified in a study of blood T cell repertoires in COVID-19. Study as a whole: Collection of acute and convalescent COVID-19 samples took place in the United States, Italy and Spain. PBMCs, B-cell-depleted T cells, or T cells provided the cDNA or gDNA that made up the material.

Study processing details: Counts of nucleated cells, estimated from reference gene primer amplification, were obtained. Generated by immunoSEQ multiplex PCR, the TCRdb table keeps only in-frame clones and is missing some. V and J calls and clone size are those listed in that table; D and trimming were worked out from the DNA. The data show about 120,000 clones, approximately 90% seen once. The source material was peripheral blood. The TCR sequence derives from a man aged 35-49 years with acute or convalescent COVID-19.

The CDR3 here is CASSQWDREANYGYTF. The CDR3 DNA follows: TGTGCCAGCAGCCAGTGGGACAGGGAAGCTAACTATGGCTACACCTTC. This sequence joins TRBV3-1 (or the pseudogene TRBV3-2) and TRBJ1-2, with 9 bases that match TRBD1. CDR1 is LGHDT and CDR2 is YNNKEL in the germline V gene (reference sequence). The J segment lost 0 bases and the V segment lost 3 bases, leaving 5 bases of the junction unmatched. The CDR3 runs 16 residues.